Listed below are T cell receptor beta chains from one sample, sequenced in a study of control samples from healthy donors and cancer patients. The method was immunoSEQ multiplex PCR; TCRdb's version includes in-frame clones alone and lacks a portion of them. Here the sample spans about 140,000 clones, around 88% being singletons. The sample taken for sequencing was blood. These receptors all come from a man aged 18-30 years in good health. CDR3s include the opening cysteine and the closing phenylalanine or tryptophan. A D gene is named only where the DNA matches it firmly. Clone size is given for some rows only: seen once, a few or many times, or a class if the clone is expanded.

abundance	v_gene	j_gene	d_gene	CDR3nt	CDR3aa
NA	TRBV19	TRBJ2-1	TRBD2	TGTGCCAGTAAACTAGCGGGGGCCCGCTCCTACAATGAGCAGTTCTTC	CASKLAGARSYNEQFF
NA	TRBV6-5	TRBJ1-2	NA	TGTGCCAGCAGTTACACACCACAGGGTGCTAACTATGGCTACACCTTC	CASSYTPQGANYGYTF
NA	TRBV3-1/TRBV3-2	TRBJ2-7	NA	TGTGCCAGCAGCCGATACGACAAGCAGTACGAGCAGTACTTC	CASSRYDKQYEQYF
NA	TRBV14	TRBJ2-3	TRBD2	TGTGCCAGCAGCCTAAGGATCGGGGGGTTCACAGATACGCAGTATTTT	CASSLRIGGFTDTQYF
NA	TRBV5-5	TRBJ2-7	NA	TGTGCCAGCAGCTTGGATCCGGGGTTGGCCTACGAGCAGTACTTC	CASSLDPGLAYEQYF
NA	TRBV30	TRBJ1-1	NA	TGTGCCTGGACGGGACACCTCATGAACACTGAAGCTTTCTTT	CAWTGHLMNTEAFF
NA	TRBV28	TRBJ1-2	TRBD1	TGTGCCAGCAGGGGGACAGGGCACTATGGCTACACCTTC	CASRGTGHYGYTF
few	TRBV4-1	TRBJ1-5	NA	TGCGCCAGCAGCCAAGGGGCCGGAGGGGAGGGTCAGCCCCAGCATTTT	CASSQGAGGEGQPQHF
NA	TRBV6-5	TRBJ1-1	TRBD1	TGTGCCAGCAGTTACCTCGGACAGGGATCTGAAGCTTTCTTT	CASSYLGQGSEAFF
NA	TRBV12-3/TRBV12-4	TRBJ1-1	NA	TGTGCCAGCAGTTTCGGGCTGGGGACTGAAGCTTTCTTT	CASSFGLGTEAFF
NA	TRBV24-1	TRBJ2-1	NA	TGTGCCACCAGTGACAACGACAGGTTCTTC	CATSDNDRFF
once	TRBV19	TRBJ2-2	NA	TGTGCCAGTTCGCATACGAACACCGGGGAGCTGTTTTTT	CASSHTNTGELFF
few	TRBV3-1/TRBV3-2	TRBJ2-7	TRBD1	TGTGCCAGCAGCCTTCGGACAGGGGGCGCGTCCGAGCAGTACTTC	CASSLRTGGASEQYF
NA	TRBV30	TRBJ2-3	TRBD1	TGTGCCTGGAGTCCATCGGACAGGGCAGATACGCAGTATTTT	CAWSPSDRADTQYF
NA	TRBV18	TRBJ2-7	NA	TGTGCCAGCTCGGATGACAGAGAAATCTACGAGCAGTACTTC	CASSDDREIYEQYF
NA	TRBV9	TRBJ2-5	TRBD2	TGTGCCAGCAGCGTAGGGAGCGGGGGGTACCAAGAGACCCAGTACTTC	CASSVGSGGYQETQYF
NA	TRBV7-3	TRBJ2-1	TRBD2	TGTGCCAGCAGCTTAACGCCGGGACTAGCGGGGGACAATGAGCAGTTCTTC	CASSLTPGLAGDNEQFF
NA	TRBV27	TRBJ1-5	NA	TGTGCCAGCAGTTTAGTACCGGGCCCCAATCAGCCCCAGCATTTT	CASSLVPGPNQPQHF
NA	TRBV5-1	TRBJ1-1	NA	TGCGCCAGCAGCTTGAACCCCAGAAAGAACACTGAAGCTTTCTTT	CASSLNPRKNTEAFF
once	TRBV7-2	TRBJ2-7	TRBD2	TGTGCCAGCAGCGTATCCGGGACTAGGGACGCGGGGGAGCAGTACTTC	CASSVSGTRDAGEQYF
NA	TRBV5-1	TRBJ2-1	NA	TGCGCCAGCAGCCTTTCGGGGCAGAGTTCCTACAATGAGCAGTTCTTC	CASSLSGQSSYNEQFF
NA	TRBV19	TRBJ2-5	NA	TGTGCCAGTAGTATAATCCCAAGGGAGACCCAGTACTTC	CASSIIPRETQYF
NA	TRBV5-8	TRBJ2-3	TRBD2	TGTGCCAGCAGCTCCGGACTAGCGGGGGTTCGTGGAGATACGCAGTATTTT	CASSSGLAGVRGDTQYF
NA	TRBV19	TRBJ2-4	TRBD2	TGTGCCAGTAGTTTCGGACTAGCGGGGGGGCGAAACTTC	CASSFGLAGGRNF
NA	TRBV2	TRBJ1-5	TRBD1	TGTGCCAGTGAGGGACAGGCCGTGGGGCAGCCCCAGCATTTT	CASEGQAVGQPQHF
NA	TRBV7-2	TRBJ2-2	NA	TGTGCCAGCGCCTCCCCTCCCCAGCGACCGAACACCGGGGAGCTGTTTTTT	CASASPPQRPNTGELFF
NA	TRBV6-1	TRBJ2-3	NA	TGTGCCAGCAGTGAAGGAGCCACAGATACGCAGTATTTT	CASSEGATDTQYF
NA	TRBV15	TRBJ1-1	NA	TGTGCCACCAGCATGGGGGTGAACACTGAAGCTTTCTTT	CATSMGVNTEAFF
NA	TRBV5-4	TRBJ1-3	NA	TGTGCCAGCAGCCCCCGCTGGGGGGGGAGCTCTGGAAACACCATATATTTT	CASSPRWGGSSGNTIYF
NA	TRBV29-1	TRBJ2-6	NA	TGCAGCGTTGCACAATTAGCTGGGGCCAACGTCCTGACTTTC	CSVAQLAGANVLTF
NA	TRBV30	TRBJ1-6	NA	TGTGCCTGGAGTGTACAAGTATATAATTCACCCCTCCACTTT	CAWSVQVYNSPLHF
NA	TRBV3-1/TRBV3-2	TRBJ1-5	NA	TGTGCCAGCAGCCATTCTAGGGGCAATCAGCCCCAGCATTTT	CASSHSRGNQPQHF
NA	TRBV2	TRBJ1-3	NA	TGTGCCAGCAGTACTTTCGCGGCTACGAACTCTGGAAACACCATATATTTT	CASSTFAATNSGNTIYF
once	TRBV19	TRBJ1-2	NA	TGTGCCAGTAGTATCCCTGCGGGAGATTCTGGCTACACCTTC	CASSIPAGDSGYTF
NA	TRBV6-5	TRBJ1-1	NA	TGTGCCATCCTCTCCCCTCACACTGAAGCTTTCTTT	CAILSPHTEAFF
NA	TRBV5-4	TRBJ1-1	NA	TGTGCCAGCAGCTTGGAACAGATGAACACTGAAGCTTTCTTT	CASSLEQMNTEAFF
few	TRBV14	TRBJ1-1	NA	TGTGCCAGCAGCCCTGTTGGGACCCGGGCTGAAGCTTTCTTT	CASSPVGTRAEAFF
NA	TRBV28	TRBJ2-1	TRBD1	TGTGCCAGCAGTCCCGGGACAGGTCCCAATGAGCAGTTCTTC	CASSPGTGPNEQFF
NA	TRBV5-5	TRBJ2-7	NA	TGTGCCAGCAGCCGGTCGGACAAATCCAGCTACGAGCAGTACTTC	CASSRSDKSSYEQYF
NA	TRBV29-1	TRBJ1-2	NA	TGCAGCGTTTCAGGTTGGGGCTATGGCTACACCTTC	CSVSGWGYGYTF
NA	TRBV6-1	TRBJ2-3	TRBD1	TGTGCCAGCAGTGAAGGAGCAGGGGGCCCAGATACGCAGTATTTT	CASSEGAGGPDTQYF
NA	TRBV11-2	TRBJ1-1	NA	TGTGCCAGCAGCTTAGAAACAACTGAAGCTTTCTTT	CASSLETTEAFF
NA	TRBV9	TRBJ1-1	NA	TGTGCCAGCAGCGTAGCCCCAGGGCTGAACACTGAAGCTTTCTTT	CASSVAPGLNTEAFF
NA	TRBV28	TRBJ2-3	NA	TGTGCCAGCAGTTTTATCGGCAGAGACACAGATACGCAGTATTTT	CASSFIGRDTDTQYF
NA	TRBV16	TRBJ1-2	TRBD1	TGTGCCAGCAGCCGCCGTGGGACAGCTACTAACTATGGCTACACCTTC	CASSRRGTATNYGYTF